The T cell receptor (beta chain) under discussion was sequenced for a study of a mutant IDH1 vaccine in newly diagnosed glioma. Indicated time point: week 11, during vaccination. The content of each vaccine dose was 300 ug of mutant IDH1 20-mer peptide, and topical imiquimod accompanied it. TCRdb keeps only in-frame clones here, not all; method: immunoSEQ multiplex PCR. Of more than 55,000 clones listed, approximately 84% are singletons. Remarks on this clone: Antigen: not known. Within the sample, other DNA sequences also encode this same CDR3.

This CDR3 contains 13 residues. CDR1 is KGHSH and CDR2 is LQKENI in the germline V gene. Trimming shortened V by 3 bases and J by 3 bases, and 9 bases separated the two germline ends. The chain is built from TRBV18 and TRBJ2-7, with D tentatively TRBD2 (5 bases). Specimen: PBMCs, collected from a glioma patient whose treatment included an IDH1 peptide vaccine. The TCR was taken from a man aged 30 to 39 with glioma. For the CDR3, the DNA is TGTGCCAGCTCACCGGGTGGGAGCTACGAGCAGTACTTC. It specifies CASSPGGSYEQYF. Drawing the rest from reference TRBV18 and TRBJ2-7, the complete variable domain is NAGVMQNPRHLVRRRGQEARLRCSPMKGHSHVYWYRQLPEEGLKFMVYLQKENIIDESGMPKERFSAEFPKEGPSILRIQQVVRGDSAAYFCASSPGGSYEQYFGPGTRLTVT.